A selection of T cell receptor beta chains follows, all from one sample in a study of blood T cell repertoires in COVID-19. Produced via immunoSEQ multiplex PCR; TCRdb's table is partial and in-frame only. This table holds under 250,000 clones, approximately 85% found once. What was sequenced was peripheral blood. These receptors all stem from a woman between 65 and 79 years old with acute or convalescent COVID-19. Both conserved end residues are part of each CDR3. A D gene is named only where the DNA matches it firmly. The size field is filled for only some rows; it gives once, few, many or a size class.

d_call	clone_size	v_call	j_call	cdr3_nt	cdr3_aa
.	.	TRBV6-5	TRBJ2-7	TGTGCCAGCAGTCGTGACAGGAGCTCCTACGAGCAGTACTTC	CASSRDRSSYEQYF
.	few	TRBV7-6	TRBJ1-1	TGTGCCAGCAGCTTAGAACAGAACACTGAAGCTTTCTTT	CASSLEQNTEAFF
TRBD2	.	TRBV3-1/TRBV3-2	TRBJ2-1	TGTGCCAGCAGCCAATTGGGGCTAGCGGTTTACAATGAGCAGTTCTTC	CASSQLGLAVYNEQFF
.	.	TRBV4-1	TRBJ1-5	TGCGCCAGCAGCCAAGGGGGTAGGGGCGATCAGCCCCAGCATTTT	CASSQGGRGDQPQHF
.	.	TRBV4-1	TRBJ1-5	TGCGCCAGCAGCCACACACAGGGACTATATAGCAATCAGCCCCAGCATTTT	CASSHTQGLYSNQPQHF
TRBD1	few	TRBV5-8	TRBJ2-3	TGTGCCAGCAGCTTGGGGGACAGGGGGTCCACAGATACGCAGTATTTT	CASSLGDRGSTDTQYF
TRBD1	.	TRBV6-2/TRBV6-3	TRBJ1-2	TGTGCCAGCAGTGACCGGACAGGGTTCGTCGGTGGCTACACCTTC	CASSDRTGFVGGYTF
.	.	TRBV29-1	TRBJ1-1	TGCAGCGCCGCAGGAAACACTGAAGCTTTCTTT	CSAAGNTEAFF
.	once	TRBV5-1	TRBJ1-5	TGCGCCAGCAGCCCTACAGGGAATCAGCCCCAGCATTTT	CASSPTGNQPQHF
.	.	TRBV28	TRBJ1-2	TGTGCCAGCAGTTTATACAGTACCTATGGCTACACCTTC	CASSLYSTYGYTF
.	.	TRBV5-1	TRBJ2-5	TGCGCCAGCAGCTCCGGGACACAACAAGAGACCCAGTACTTC	CASSSGTQQETQYF
.	.	TRBV4-1	TRBJ1-1	TGCGCCACCAGCAGGGGTGGTGACACTGAAGCTTTCTTT	CATSRGGDTEAFF
.	.	TRBV11-2	TRBJ2-1	TGTGCCAGCAGCCCTTCTCTAAACAATGAGCAGTTCTTC	CASSPSLNNEQFF
.	.	TRBV4-3	TRBJ2-2	TGCGCCAGCAGCCAAGATATAACAGATAACACCGGGGAGCTGTTTTTT	CASSQDITDNTGELFF
.	.	TRBV30	TRBJ1-1	TGTGCCTGGAGTTGGGGGGATGGTACCACTGAAGCTTTCTTT	CAWSWGDGTTEAFF
TRBD1	.	TRBV2	TRBJ2-1	TGTGCCAGCAGACCGACAGGGGCCCCAGGTGAGCAGTTCTTC	CASRPTGAPGEQFF
.	.	TRBV30	TRBJ1-2	TGTGCCTGGAGTTTCCAGGCAGAGGGCTACACCTTC	CAWSFQAEGYTF
.	.	TRBV13	TRBJ2-7	TGTGCCAGCAGCTTAGGCACTAGGGACGAGCAGTACTTC	CASSLGTRDEQYF
.	few	TRBV6-6	TRBJ1-6	TGTGCCAGCAGTTACCCCCCCAGGGTGGTGGCTTCACCCCTCCACTTT	CASSYPPRVVASPLHF
.	.	TRBV27	TRBJ2-5	TGTGCCAGCAGTTTACTCGGGTCTGCCCAAGAGACCCAGTACTTC	CASSLLGSAQETQYF